The T cell receptor (beta chain) described here comes from a study of beta chain features in type 1 diabetes. This clone turned up a few times. The entirety of the isolated RNA underwent reverse transcription, so expressed TCRB transcripts were sequenced. Measured with immunoSEQ multiplex PCR; TCRdb has only the in-frame clones, and not every one. The data show approximately 140,000 clones, over 8% seen once. Germline V CDR1 and CDR2: SGHRS, YFSETQ. Trimming removed 3 bases at V and 2 bases at J, with 18 bases between. The CDR3 length is 16 residues. The source of this sequence is a woman in her forties in good health. The J gene is TRBJ2-7, the V gene TRBV5-1; possibly TRBD1 for D (9 bases). The sequencing sample was made of central memory CD4+ T cells from blood. The CDR3 is CASSWGQGAGAYEQYF. In DNA form, the CDR3 reads TGCGCCAGCAGCTGGGGACAGGGAGCGGGAGCCTACGAGCAGTACTTC.